This record looks at one T cell receptor (beta chain) sequence and its context. Its binding antigen is unknown. No much larger clone exists at a distance of one base, and base qualities are not known. These data belong to a study of T cell repertoires in cytomegalovirus infection (dated by TCRdb to between 2018 and 2020). Concerning the study at large: The peptide stimulations were aimed at well-studied HLA-B-restricted epitopes as well as recently identified HLA-C-restricted CMV epitopes, whose presentation resists viral immunomodulation. Because public TCR beta signatures pointed to carriage of CMV infection together with the matching HLA type, the HLA type of each donor mattered for the analysis. Paper-wide results and their limitations: The ex vivo response was dominated by HLA-C-restricted CMV-specific TCR beta clonotypes, which also provided the single most frequent clonotype in two of eight donors. In both this cohort and an independent roughly 360-donor cohort, the cumulative frequency of public TCR beta family members distinguished carriers of CMV infection plus the relevant HLA type.

This specimen's treatment or condition label, interpreted: in vitro stimulation with specific CMV peptide epitopes to enrich CMV-specific T cells. The listed sequencing device is Illumina HiSeq 1500. TCRdb reprocessing: public reads trimmed at Q25 with fastp, clones called with MiXCR, in-frame beta chains kept. Rows are combined by CDR3 protein, so each entry shows the most common genes and DNA. The sample table shows some 350,000 distinct CDR3 sequences, and about 28% are seen once. Of the sample, around 20% falls within the top ten clones. Including the terminal cysteine and phenylalanine, the CDR3 comprises 16 residues. Only the CDR3 part of the read is kept: 48 bases, read in frame from the first base. From the germline V gene (reference sequence), CDR1 is DFQATT and CDR2 is SNEGSKA. The V end gives up 0 bases and the J end 7 bases, leaving 7 bases in the junction not matched to a gene.

Specimen: cultured PBMCs, collected from culture after CMV antigen stimulation. The chain is made from TRBV20-1 and TRBJ1-5, with 12 bases in between that match TRBD1. The receptor was derived from a human donor in good health (CMV status not recorded). Some clones in this sample may be carry-over from other donors' samples. The CDR3: CSAREGTGGAWQPQHF. In nucleotide form, the sequence is TGCAGTGCTAGAGAAGGGACAGGGGGCGCTTGGCAGCCCCAGCATTTT.